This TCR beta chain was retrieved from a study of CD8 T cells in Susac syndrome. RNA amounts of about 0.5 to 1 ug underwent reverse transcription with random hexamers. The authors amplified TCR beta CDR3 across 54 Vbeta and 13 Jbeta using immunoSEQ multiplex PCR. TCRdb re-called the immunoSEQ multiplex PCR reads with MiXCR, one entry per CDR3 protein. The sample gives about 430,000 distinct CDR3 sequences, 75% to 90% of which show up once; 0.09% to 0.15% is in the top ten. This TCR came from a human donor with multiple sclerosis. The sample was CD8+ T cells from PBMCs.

The CDR3 region is CASSSAGTGATNEKLFF. For the CDR3, the DNA is TGTGCCAGCAGCTCTGCCGGGACAGGGGCAACTAATGAAAAACTGTTTTTT. The V gene is TRBV7-6, the J gene TRBJ1-4; 10 nucleotides align to TRBD1. Per germline, CDR1 SGHVS and CDR2 FNYEAQ. The CDR3 covers 17 residues. With V trimmed by 4 bases and J by 0 bases, 5 bases remained unmatched.